This T cell receptor beta chain was observed in a study of blood T cells in healthy people across ages. Study results and caveats: A conclusive naive versus antigen-experienced comparison was prevented by the unsorted PBMCs. With age, beta diversity per million T cells declined roughly linearly, significantly by 30 to 40.

On this clonotype itself: The antigen remains unidentified.

The second PCR ran roughly 6 to 12 cycles with a sample-barcoded 5' primer and J-beta primers. The template-switch adaptor was a 5' adaptor with 12 random nucleotides. It tagged each cDNA molecule. MiXCR, applied by TCRdb to the 5' RACE reads, yields one record per CDR3 protein. The sample comprises hundreds of thousands of distinct CDR3 sequences, under 30% of which are singletons, and more than 15% rests with the top ten. From germline, CDR1 is GTSNPN and CDR2 SVGIG (reference sequence). Deletions cut 1 base from V and 1 base from J, with 4 bases between. CDR3 length: 12 residues. Donation came from healthy Caucasian individuals in Russia who were aged about 6 to 100.

The sequencing input was blood. This chain uses TRBV30 with TRBJ1-1, with D hard to call. This clonotype was obtained from an elderly woman in good health. In nucleotides, the CDR3 is TGTGCCTGGAGTGAGGGGAACACTGAAGCTTTCTTT. Translated, it gives CAWSEGNTEAFF.